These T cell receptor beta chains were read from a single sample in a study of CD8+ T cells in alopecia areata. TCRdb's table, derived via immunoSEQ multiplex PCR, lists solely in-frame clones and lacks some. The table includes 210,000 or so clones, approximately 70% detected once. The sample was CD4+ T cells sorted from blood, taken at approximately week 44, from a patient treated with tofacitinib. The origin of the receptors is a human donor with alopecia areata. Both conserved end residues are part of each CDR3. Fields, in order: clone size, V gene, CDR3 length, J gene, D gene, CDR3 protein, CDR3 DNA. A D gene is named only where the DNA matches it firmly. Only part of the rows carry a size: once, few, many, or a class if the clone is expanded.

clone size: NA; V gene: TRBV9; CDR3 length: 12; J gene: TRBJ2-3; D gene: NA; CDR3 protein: CASSGQEDTQYF; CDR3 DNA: TGTGCCAGCAGCGGACAGGAAGATACGCAGTATTTT
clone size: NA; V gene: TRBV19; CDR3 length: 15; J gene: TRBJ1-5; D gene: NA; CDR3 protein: CASSIDIGSNQPQHF; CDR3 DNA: TGTGCCAGTAGTATAGATATTGGGAGCAATCAGCCCCAGCATTTT
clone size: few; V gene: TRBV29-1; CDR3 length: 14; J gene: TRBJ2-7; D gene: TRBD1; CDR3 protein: CSVEDPRTGREQYF; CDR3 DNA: TGCAGCGTTGAAGATCCTCGGACAGGGCGGGAGCAGTACTTC
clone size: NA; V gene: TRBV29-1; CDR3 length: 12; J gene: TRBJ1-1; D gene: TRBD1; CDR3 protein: CSVEDRGWGAFF; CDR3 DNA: TGCAGCGTTGAGGACAGGGGTTGGGGAGCTTTCTTT
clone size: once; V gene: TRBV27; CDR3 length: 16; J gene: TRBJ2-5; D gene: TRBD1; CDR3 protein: CASSPQTGSPQETQYF; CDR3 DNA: TGTGCCAGCAGTCCCCAGACAGGGTCGCCTCAAGAGACCCAGTACTTC
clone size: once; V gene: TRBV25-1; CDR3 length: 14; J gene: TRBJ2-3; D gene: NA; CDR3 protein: CASSESRVSDTQYF; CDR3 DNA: TGTGCCAGCAGTGAATCCAGGGTGTCAGATACGCAGTATTTT
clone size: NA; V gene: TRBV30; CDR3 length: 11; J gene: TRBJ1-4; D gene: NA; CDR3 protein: CAWSPGEKLFF; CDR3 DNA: TGTGCCTGGAGCCCCGGCGAAAAACTGTTTTTT
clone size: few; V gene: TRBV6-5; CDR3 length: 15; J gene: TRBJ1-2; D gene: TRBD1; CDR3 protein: CASSLTGTGNNGYTF; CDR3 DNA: TGTGCCAGCAGTTTAACCGGGACAGGGAACAATGGCTACACCTTC
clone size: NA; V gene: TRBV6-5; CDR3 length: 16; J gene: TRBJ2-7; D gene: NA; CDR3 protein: CASSYLPLSKTSEQYF; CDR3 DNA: TGTGCCAGCAGTTACCTCCCCCTGTCCAAGACTTCCGAGCAGTACTTC
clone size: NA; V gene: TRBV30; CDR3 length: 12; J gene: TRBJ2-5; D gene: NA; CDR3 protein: CAWSRGIETQYF; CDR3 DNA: TGTGCCTGGAGTAGGGGAATAGAGACCCAGTACTTC
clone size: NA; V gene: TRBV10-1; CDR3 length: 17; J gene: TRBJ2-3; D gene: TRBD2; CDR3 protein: CASSAFEAGGVTDTQYF; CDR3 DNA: TGCGCCAGCAGTGCATTTGAGGCGGGGGGGGTCACAGATACGCAGTATTTT
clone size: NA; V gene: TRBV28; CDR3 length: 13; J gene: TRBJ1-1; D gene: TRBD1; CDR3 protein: CASRRIDRVEAFF; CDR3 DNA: TGTGCCAGCAGGCGTATCGACAGGGTGGAAGCTTTCTTT
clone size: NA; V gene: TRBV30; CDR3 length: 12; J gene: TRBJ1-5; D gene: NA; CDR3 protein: CAWSLTGQPQHF; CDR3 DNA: TGTGCCTGGAGTCTGACGGGGCAGCCCCAGCATTTT
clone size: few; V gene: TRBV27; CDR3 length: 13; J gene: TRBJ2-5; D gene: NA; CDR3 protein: CASSLGFGETQYF; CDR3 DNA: TGTGCCAGCAGTTTGGGTTTTGGGGAGACCCAGTACTTC
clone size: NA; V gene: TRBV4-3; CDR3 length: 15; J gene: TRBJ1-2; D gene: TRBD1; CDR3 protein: CASSQEFDREYGYTF; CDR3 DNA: TGCGCCAGCAGCCAAGAGTTTGACAGGGAGTATGGCTACACCTTC
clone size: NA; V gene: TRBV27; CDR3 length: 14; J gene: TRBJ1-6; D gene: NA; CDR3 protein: CASTPRGFNSPLHF; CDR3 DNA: TGTGCCAGCACTCCCAGGGGATTCAATTCACCCCTCCACTTT
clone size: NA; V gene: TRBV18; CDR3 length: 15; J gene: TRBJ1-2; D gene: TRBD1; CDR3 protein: CASSRWTDRDYGYTF; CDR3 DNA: TGTGCCAGCTCACGTTGGACCGACAGGGATTATGGCTACACCTTC
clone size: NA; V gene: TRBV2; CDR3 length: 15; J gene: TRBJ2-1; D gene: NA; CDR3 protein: CASRAIDRSYNEQFF; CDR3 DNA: TGTGCCAGCAGGGCGATAGACAGGTCGTACAATGAGCAGTTCTTC
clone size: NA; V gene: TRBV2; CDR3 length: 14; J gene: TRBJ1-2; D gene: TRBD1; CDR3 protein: CASSGDRTNYGYTF; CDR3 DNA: TGTGCCAGCAGTGGGGACAGAACTAACTATGGCTACACCTTC
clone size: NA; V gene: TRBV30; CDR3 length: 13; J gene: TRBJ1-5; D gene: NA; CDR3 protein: CAWTGGSNQPQHF; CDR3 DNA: TGTGCCTGGACCGGAGGTAGCAATCAGCCCCAGCATTTT
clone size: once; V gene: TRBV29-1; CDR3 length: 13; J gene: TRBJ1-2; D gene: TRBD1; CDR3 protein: CSVPSRDSGGYTF; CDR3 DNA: TGCAGCGTTCCGTCGAGGGACAGTGGCGGCTACACCTTC
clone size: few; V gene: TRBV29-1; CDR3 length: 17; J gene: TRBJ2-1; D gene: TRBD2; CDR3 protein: CSVTGRAGGLQYNEQFF; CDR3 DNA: TGCAGCGTCACCGGTAGGGCGGGGGGCCTCCAATACAATGAGCAGTTCTTC
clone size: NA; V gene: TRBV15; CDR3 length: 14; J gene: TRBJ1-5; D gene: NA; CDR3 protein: CATSRPGGRQPQHF; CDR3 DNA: TGTGCCACCAGCAGACCAGGAGGGCGACAGCCCCAGCATTTT